The next 29 T cell receptor beta chains were all read from a single sample in a study of blood T cell repertoires in COVID-19. Measured with immunoSEQ multiplex PCR; TCRdb has only the in-frame clones, and not every one. The sample carries under 100,000 clones, about 85% recorded once. Sequencing was performed on peripheral blood. These receptors originate from a male donor with acute or convalescent COVID-19.

The rearrangement joins TRBV15 to TRBJ2-1; TRBD1 agrees at 10 bases. Losses at the gene ends were 5 bases for V and 4 bases for J; bases not matched to a gene: 5. In germline, CDR1 is LNHNV, CDR2 YYDKDF (reference sequence). The length of the CDR3 is 15 residues. The DNA of the CDR3 is TGTGCCACCAGCCCCCGACAGGGGGCGTACAATGAGCAGTTCTTC. This gives the protein CATSPRQGAYNEQFF.

The chain has TRBV5-4 and TRBJ1-4; D remains ambiguous. The germline V gene encodes CDR1 SGHNT and CDR2 YYREEE (reference sequence). The germline V and J ends were trimmed by 5 bases and 6 bases, with 17 bases remaining between them. This CDR3 spans 15 amino acids. CDR3 loop: CASRNRANGDEKLFF. In nucleotides, the CDR3 is TGTGCCAGCAGAAACCGGGCCAACGGGGATGAAAAACTGTTTTTT. The full variable domain, rest sourced from reference TRBV5-4 and TRBJ1-4, is ETGVTQSPTHLIKTRGQQVTLRCSSQSGHNTVSWYQQALGQGPQFIFQYYREEENGRGNFPPRFSGLQFPNYSSELNVNALELDDSALYLCASRNRANGDEKLFFGSGTQLSVL.

This chain joins TRBV11-3 and TRBJ2-2; perhaps TRBD1 as D (5 bases). V lost 5 bases to trimming and J lost 1 base, with 5 bases between them. The germline V gene encodes CDR1 SGHNT and CDR2 YENEEA. The CDR3 extends over 13 amino acids. The CDR3 loop is CASSRGNTGELFF. CDR3 sequence (DNA): TGTGCCAGCAGCAGGGGGAACACCGGGGAGCTGTTTTTT.

The chain recombines TRBV5-6 with TRBJ2-5; TRBD2 might be the D (7 bases). Germline V gives CDR1 SGHDT, CDR2 YYEEEE. V lost 9 bases and J lost 5, with 23 bases in between. CDR3 length: 15 residues. The CDR3: CATQWWGGGYETQYF. The DNA of the CDR3 is TGTGCCACCCAGTGGTGGGGGGGCGGCTATGAGACCCAGTACTTC. Full variable domain (rest looked up from reference TRBV5-6 and TRBJ2-5): DAGVTQSPTHLIKTRGQQVTLRCSPKSGHDTVSWYQQALGQGPQFIFQYYEEEERQRGNFPDRFSGHQFPNYSSELNVNALLLGDSALYLCATQWWGGGYETQYFGPGTRLLVL.

In its sample, this clone was seen once. V usage is TRBV5-1 and J usage is TRBJ2-7; possible D gene TRBD1, 6 bases. The V and J ends lost 2 bases and 5 bases respectively, with 14 bases between them. Germline assignment: CDR1 SGHRS and CDR2 YFSETQ. CDR3 length: 14 amino acids. CDR3 coding DNA: TGCGCCAGCAGCTTACAGGGATTGACGGACGAGCAGTACTTC. This codes for CASSLQGLTDEQYF.

CDR3 in DNA: TGCGCCAGCAGCACGGGGACAGGGCCCCAAGAGACCCAGTACTTC. Its translation is CASSTGTGPQETQYF. V usage is TRBV5-1 and J usage is TRBJ2-5, with 9 bases matching TRBD1. There are 15 residues in the CDR3. CDR1 SGHRS and CDR2 YFSETQ come from the germline V gene. J was trimmed by 1 base and V by 4 bases; bases with no gene match: 5.

The V call is TRBV7-2, the J call TRBJ2-5, with 7 bases lining up with TRBD2. Germline values: CDR1 SGHTA, CDR2 FQGNSA. After removal of 3 bases from V and 2 bases from J, the junction contained 6 bases not matched to a gene. The CDR3 contains 15 residues. The CDR3 spells CASSLMSGEQETQYF. Here the CDR3 DNA reads TGTGCCAGCAGCTTGATGAGCGGGGAACAAGAGACCCAGTACTTC.

This sequence joins TRBV19 and TRBJ1-3; D gene unclear. Germline V lookup: CDR1 LNHDA, CDR2 SQIVND (reference sequence). The germline V and J ends were trimmed by 2 bases and 2 bases, with 10 bases remaining between them. The length of the CDR3 is 15 residues. The CDR3 DNA reads TGTGCCAGTAGTATAAAGGGAGGGACTGGAAACACCATATATTTT. Protein sequence: CASSIKGGTGNTIYF.

The chain employs TRBV18 and TRBJ1-3; tentatively, D is TRBD1 (5 bases). The ends were cut back, 4 bases at V and 0 bases at J, with 16 bases in the middle. This CDR3 is 17 amino acids long. Germline V lookup: CDR1 KGHSH, CDR2 LQKENI. The CDR3 protein is CASSHTGDSSSGNTIYF. The CDR3 coding sequence is TGTGCCAGCTCACATACGGGGGACTCAAGCTCTGGAAACACCATATATTTT.

The chain carries TRBV5-4 and TRBJ2-3; TRBD2 matches 10 bases. CDR1 is SGHNT, CDR2 YYREEE, per germline (reference sequence). Germline trimming cut 4 bases from V and 5 bases from J; bases unmatched to any gene: 4. The CDR3 covers 14 residues. DNA for the CDR3: TGTGCCAGCAGCCTTAGCGGGGGGATAGATACGCAGTATTTT. Translating it yields CASSLSGGIDTQYF.

The rearrangement joins TRBV19 to TRBJ2-2; D possibly corresponds to TRBD2 (5 bases). Germline CDR1 is LNHDA and CDR2 is SQIVND (reference sequence). The CDR3 spans 13 residues. Trimming removed 4 bases at V and 3 bases at J, with 6 bases between. This CDR3 is CASSKDYTGELFF. DNA of the CDR3: TGTGCCAGTAGTAAGGACTACACCGGGGAGCTGTTTTTT.

This clone was seen only once. The chain uses TRBV27 and TRBJ1-6; TRBD1 matches 9 bases. The trim removed 2 bases at V and 15 bases at J, leaving 11 bases unmatched. Germline V gene sequence: CDR1 MNHEY, CDR2 SMNVEV (reference sequence). The CDR3 sequence is 15 residues long. For the CDR3, the DNA is TGTGCCAGCAGTTTAAAGGCCACCGGACAGGGGCACCTCCACTTT. Its protein product is CASSLKATGQGHLHF.

To note about this clone: This sample also contains other DNA sequences that code for the same CDR3. The rearrangement uses TRBV6-5 and TRBJ1-5, with TRBD1 identical over 9 bases. CDR3 size: 14 residues. Looked up from germline, CDR1 is MNHEY and CDR2 is SVGAGI. Unmatched junction bases numbered 4, after V lost 6 bases and J lost 4 bases. In nucleotides, the CDR3 is TGTGCCAGCAGCCCGACAGGGGGAAATCAGCCCCAGCATTTT. This codes for CASSPTGGNQPQHF.

This rearrangement joins TRBV5-1 to TRBJ2-5, with 8 bases that match TRBD2. V was pared by 1 base and J by 3 bases, with 5 bases of the junction left unmatched. From germline, CDR1 is SGHRS and CDR2 YFSETQ. The CDR3 has 15 amino acids. CDR3: CASSLTRGGEETQYF. CDR3 coding DNA: TGCGCCAGCAGCTTGACCCGGGGGGGAGAAGAGACCCAGTACTTC.

This clone was seen more than once but under ten times. V gene TRBV28 combines with J gene TRBJ1-6; D not resolved. Between the trimmed V and J ends, which lost 6 bases and 10 bases, there was a span of 13 bases. This CDR3 has 13 amino acids. Germline V gene sequence: CDR1 MDHEN, CDR2 SYDVKM. CDR3 region: CASSPRQDSPLHF. In nucleotides, the CDR3 is TGTGCCAGCAGCCCCCGACAAGACTCACCCCTCCACTTT.

This chain links TRBV19 with TRBJ1-1, with D possibly being TRBD1 (5 bases). Between the trimmed V and J ends, which lost 4 bases and 1 base, there was a span of 10 bases. The CDR3 covers 14 residues. Per germline, CDR1 LNHDA and CDR2 SQIVND (reference sequence). The CDR3 DNA sequence: TGTGCCAGTAGTAAACGGGGGGGGAACACTGAAGCTTTCTTT. Translating it yields CASSKRGGNTEAFF.

V is TRBV28 and J is TRBJ1-1; D ambiguous. The CDR3 extends over 13 amino acids. Trimming left V 7 bases short and J 7 bases short, with 16 bases between. Germline V lookup: CDR1 MDHEN, CDR2 SYDVKM. The DNA for the CDR3 is TGTGCCAGCAAAGGAGGCGGGAGGGTTGAAGCTTTCTTT. Residues: CASKGGGRVEAFF.

The chain is built from TRBV5-1 and TRBJ1-6, with D possibly TRBD1 on 6 matching bases. V was pared by 4 bases and J by 7 bases, with 12 bases between. CDR3 length equals 14 residues. The germline V gene has CDR1 SGHRS and CDR2 YFSETQ. CDR3 coding DNA: TGCGCCAGCAGCCAGGGGCAGGGGAATTCACCCCTCCACTTT. It encodes CASSQGQGNSPLHF.

This chain links TRBV19 with TRBJ1-1, with D possibly TRBD1 on 5 matching bases. The CDR3 is 14 residues long. Germline V lookup: CDR1 LNHDA, CDR2 SQIVND (reference sequence). Trimming stripped 3 bases from V and 7 bases from J, with 15 bases between. The CDR3 sequence: CASSIQGQSLEAFF. CDR3 sequence (DNA): TGTGCCAGTAGTATTCAGGGTCAGAGCCTTGAAGCTTTCTTT. Supplemented by reference TRBV19 and TRBJ1-1, the full variable domain reads DGGITQSPKYLFRKEGQNVTLSCEQNLNHDAMYWYRQDPGQGLRLIYYSQIVNDFQKGDIAEGYSVSREKKESFPLTVTSAQKNPTAFYLCASSIQGQSLEAFFGQGTRLTVV.

This clone has only one observation. This rearrangement joins TRBV19 to TRBJ2-7; a possible D gene is TRBD2 (6 bases). CDR1 and CDR2 from the germline V gene are LNHDA and SQIVND (reference sequence). Trimming took off 5 bases at V and 0 bases at J, with 8 bases between the two ends. The CDR3 contains 13 residues. The CDR3 coding sequence is TGTGCCAGTAGTGGAGGGGTCTCCTACGAGCAGTACTTC. Its protein is CASSGGVSYEQYF.

This chain uses TRBV3-1 (or the pseudogene TRBV3-2) with TRBJ1-5, with D unclear. V was cut by 3 bases and J by 7 bases, with 13 bases left in between. The CDR3 totals 14 residues. CDR1 and CDR2 (germline): LGHDT, YNNKEL (reference sequence). The CDR3 reads CASSQSMRAQPQHF. DNA for the CDR3: TGTGCCAGCAGCCAGTCAATGAGGGCCCAGCCCCAGCATTTT.

The gene calls are TRBV30 and TRBJ2-7; 8 bases are shared with TRBD2. The CDR3 extends over 11 amino acids. The ends lost 3 bases at V and 11 bases at J; junction bases unmatched: 6. Germline V gene sequence: CDR1 GTSNPN, CDR2 SVGIG (reference sequence). The CDR3 loop reads CAWSRGGMKYF. CDR3 nucleotides: TGTGCCTGGAGCCGCGGGGGGATGAAGTACTTC.

This chain links TRBV6-5 with TRBJ1-6, with a weak D call TRBD1 (5 bases). CDR3 length: 15 residues. V was pared by 7 bases and J by 9 bases, with 19 bases between. Germline CDR1 and CDR2: MNHEY and SVGAGI. In DNA, the CDR3 is TGTGCCAGCACCTCATACGGGGGGATGACTTCACCCCTCCACTTT. Its protein product is CASTSYGGMTSPLHF.

The V call is TRBV4-2, the J call TRBJ1-2; 8 bases align to TRBD1. V trimming: 0 bases; J trimming: 3 bases; junction bases outside the gene matches: 6. This CDR3 contains 16 residues. Germline assignment: CDR1 LGHNA and CDR2 YNFKEQ. DNA for the CDR3: TGTGCCAGCAGCCAAGATTACCGGGACAGGTACTATGGCTACACCTTC. The encoded protein is CASSQDYRDRYYGYTF.

The gene calls are TRBV4-2 and TRBJ1-1; D call uncertain. V was pared by 0 bases and J by 1 base, with 6 bases between. The CDR3 loop spans 14 amino acids. CDR1 is LGHNA and CDR2 is YNFKEQ in the germline V gene. The CDR3 spells CASSQDRGNTEAFF. DNA for the CDR3: TGTGCCAGCAGCCAAGACCGAGGGAACACTGAAGCTTTCTTT.

The V gene is TRBV5-1, the J gene TRBJ2-6, with 7 nucleotides matching TRBD1. The CDR3 is 16 amino acids. V lost 4 bases and J lost 4; bases outside the gene matches: 8. Germline V lookup: CDR1 SGHRS, CDR2 YFSETQ. The CDR3 DNA reads TGCGCCAGCAGCCCTGAGGGGGCGGGCGGGGCCAACGTCCTGACTTTC. Translated: CASSPEGAGGANVLTF.

This sequence joins TRBV6-5 and TRBJ1-2; D is perhaps TRBD1 (5 bases). Germline CDR1 and CDR2: MNHEY and SVGAGI. Trimming removed 5 bases at V and 4 bases at J, with 17 bases between. CDR3 length equals 15 residues. The CDR3 protein is CASSPGDAPGYGYTF. The CDR3 nucleotides read TGTGCCAGCAGTCCGGGGGACGCTCCAGGCTATGGCTACACCTTC.

V usage is TRBV6-5 and J usage is TRBJ1-2; TRBD1 might be the D (6 bases). Deletions cut 0 bases from V and 3 bases from J, with 11 bases between. CDR1 is MNHEY, CDR2 SVGAGI, per germline. The CDR3 has 15 residues. The CDR3 here is CASSYSKGGDYGYTF. The CDR3 DNA reads as TGTGCCAGCAGTTACTCGAAAGGGGGTGACTATGGCTACACCTTC.

The rearrangement links TRBV5-1 to TRBJ2-1; no clear D gene. Germline V lookup: CDR1 SGHRS, CDR2 YFSETQ. Between the trimmed V and J ends, which lost 0 bases and 4 bases, there was a span of 11 bases. This CDR3 has 15 amino acids. CDR3: CASSLETDRYNEQFF. For the CDR3, the DNA is TGCGCCAGCAGCTTGGAGACTGACCGATACAATGAGCAGTTCTTC.